This T cell receptor beta chain emerged from a study of shared clonotypes between healthy human individuals. Study-level points and caveats: The study found roughly 5% of naive CD4 clonotypes shared across four donors.

The study drew its donors from healthy HIV-negative adults without recent acute infections or vaccinations. The table lists this clone with a count of one. Its antigen is unidentified. Germline-derived CDR1 and CDR2 are SGHDN and FVKESK. The CDR3 spans 16 residues. The V gene lost 4 bases and the J gene lost 1 base, with 15 bases spanning the gap. Assay: immunoSEQ multiplex PCR; the TCRdb copy retains only in-frame clones and omits some. The sample consists of roughly 2 million clones, approximately 96% of them appearing once. The sample was naive CD4+ T cells sorted from blood. As for subset: CD45RA+ positively selected. The sequence came from a man between 18 and 35 years old in good health. The rearrangement links TRBV14 to TRBJ2-3; D may be TRBD1 or TRBD2 (5 bases each). CDR3 loop: CASSRTPGLGTDTQYF. CDR3 in DNA: TGTGCCAGCAGCCGGACTCCAGGGCTGGGCACAGATACGCAGTATTTT.